These T cell receptor beta chains were read from a single sample in a study of patients and donors after allogeneic stem cell transplantation. TCRdb redid the calling of the RT-PCR reads with MiXCR, one entry per CDR3 protein. The profile covers roughly 190,000 distinct CDR3 sequences, with about 40% appearing a single time and about 33% taken by the ten largest. The sequencing sample was made of blood, either unsorted or a sorted T cell fraction (not recorded which). All receptors come from a human donor who was either an allogeneic HSCT recipient or a stem cell or donor lymphocyte infusion donor (not recorded which). It is not recorded whose cells these are; they may come from a transplant donor. Both conserved end residues are part of each CDR3. A D gene is named only where the DNA matches it firmly. Expanded clones get a size class; other rows say once, few or many, or leave the size out.

clone_size | d_call | j_call | v_call | cdr3_aa | cdr3_nt
- | - | TRBJ2-7 | TRBV30 | CAWTPYSNEQYF | TGTGCCTGGACCCCCTACTCGAACGAGCAGTACTTC
- | - | TRBJ1-1 | TRBV7-2 | CASSRDWGPPNTEAFF | TGTGCCAGCAGCCGTGATTGGGGGCCCCCGAACACTGAAGCTTTCTTT
- | - | TRBJ2-3 | TRBV14 | CASSQLDPLTDTQYF | TGTGCCAGCAGCCAGCTCGACCCCCTGACAGATACGCAGTATTTT
- | - | TRBJ1-5 | TRBV12-3/TRBV12-4 | CASTEEGTGSNQPQHF | TGTGCCAGCACCGAAGAGGGAACGGGCAGCAATCAGCCCCAGCATTTT
- | TRBD2 | TRBJ2-5 | TRBV20-1 | CSASDGGREWETQYF | TGCAGTGCTAGTGACGGCGGGAGGGAATGGGAGACCCAGTACTTC
few | - | TRBJ2-1 | TRBV10-3 | CAPDTGGYNEQFF | TGTGCCCCCGACACAGGAGGTTACAATGAGCAGTTCTTC
- | TRBD1 | TRBJ1-1 | TRBV5-1 | CASSLDAGGTEAFF | TGCGCCAGCAGCTTGGATGCAGGGGGGACTGAAGCTTTCTTT
- | - | TRBJ1-5 | TRBV7-9 | CASSLEAGFNNQPQHF | TGTGCCAGCAGCTTAGAAGCCGGGTTTAACAATCAGCCCCAGCATTTT
- | - | TRBJ1-1 | TRBV7-9 | CASSFMAFF | TGTGCCAGCAGCTTCATGGCTTTCTTT
- | TRBD2 | TRBJ2-2 | TRBV7-3 | CASMIEREEGTGELFF | TGTGCCAGCATGATCGAGCGGGAGGAGGGAACCGGGGAGCTGTTTTTT
- | - | TRBJ2-3 | TRBV4-2 | CASSAQGPTGGITRTDTQYF | TGTGCCAGCAGCGCTCAGGGGCCAACCGGAGGGATCACTAGGACAGATACGCAGTATTTT
- | TRBD1 | TRBJ1-1 | TRBV28 | CASSLRARGFGSTEAFF | TGTGCCAGCAGTTTACGGGCCAGGGGGTTTGGGAGCACTGAAGCTTTCTTT
- | TRBD2 | TRBJ2-2 | TRBV6-5 | CASSHREGGELFF | TGTGCCAGCAGCCACCGGGAGGGCGGGGAGCTGTTTTTT
- | TRBD2 | TRBJ2-3 | TRBV10-3 | CAISNPLAGGRNTQYF | TGTGCCATCAGTAACCCCCTAGCGGGAGGGAGAAATACGCAGTATTTT
few | - | TRBJ1-1 | TRBV19 | CASSIFVQRNTEAFF | TGTGCCAGTAGTATATTCGTACAGCGAAACACTGAAGCTTTCTTT
few | TRBD2 | TRBJ2-2 | TRBV4-3 | CASSQVGSGSGELFF | TGCGCCAGCAGCCAAGTCGGAAGCGGGAGCGGGGAGCTGTTTTTT
few | - | TRBJ2-7 | TRBV20-1 | CSASPSSEQYF | TGCAGTGCTAGCCCTAGTAGCGAGCAGTACTTC
- | - | TRBJ1-4 | TRBV18 | CASSPGEKLFF | TGTGCCAGCAGCCCCGGGGAAAAACTGTTTTTT
once | TRBD1 | TRBJ2-1 | TRBV7-9 | CASSFRQGQDEQFF | TGTGCCAGCAGCTTCAGACAGGGGCAGGATGAGCAGTTCTTC
many | - | TRBJ1-1 | TRBV5-1 | CASSLGGANTEAFF | TGCGCCAGCAGCTTGGGTGGGGCCAACACTGAAGCTTTCTTT
- | - | TRBJ2-2 | TRBV5-5 | CASSLFGSANTGELFF | TGTGCCAGCAGCTTGTTCGGAAGCGCGAACACCGGGGAGCTGTTTTTT
- | - | TRBJ2-5 | TRBV12-3/TRBV12-4 | CASTSDIQETQYF | TGTGCCAGCACTTCTGACATTCAAGAGACCCAGTACTTC